This is a list of T cell receptor beta chains from one sample in a study of Ad26.COV2.S vaccination and SARS-CoV-2 variants. TCRdb's copy holds only in-frame clones and misses some; the assay was immunoSEQ multiplex PCR. The sample yields over 400,000 clones, 92% seen once. The material was peripheral blood, obtained in a trial of Ad26.COV2.S vaccine versus placebo. The receptors here all came from a person between 18 and 65 years old who received the Ad26.COV2.S COVID-19 vaccine or a placebo. Both conserved end residues are part of each CDR3. The order of the fields is CDR3 DNA, CDR3 protein, V gene, D gene, J gene, clone size. The D gene is left open where the match is weak. Rows give clone size only sometimes, using once, few, many, or a class for an expanded clone.

CDR3nt: TGTGCCAGCAGCCGGGGAGCCGCTGAGCAGTTCTTC
CDR3aa: CASSRGAAEQFF
v_gene: TRBV7-9
d_gene: .
j_gene: TRBJ2-1
abundance: .

CDR3nt: TGCAGTGCTAGGACAGATTGGGAGCAGTACTTC
CDR3aa: CSARTDWEQYF
v_gene: TRBV20-1
d_gene: .
j_gene: TRBJ2-7
abundance: .

CDR3nt: TGTGCCAGTAGTATAGATCGGGGGACAGACTATGGCTACACCTTC
CDR3aa: CASSIDRGTDYGYTF
v_gene: TRBV19
d_gene: TRBD1
j_gene: TRBJ1-2
abundance: .

CDR3nt: TGTGCCAGCAGCTTCACAGGGAGTTTTACTGAAGCTTTCTTT
CDR3aa: CASSFTGSFTEAFF
v_gene: TRBV7-2
d_gene: .
j_gene: TRBJ1-1
abundance: .

CDR3nt: TGTGCCTGGAGTCAGGACAGCGCGGGAGAAAAACTGTTTTTT
CDR3aa: CAWSQDSAGEKLFF
v_gene: TRBV30
d_gene: .
j_gene: TRBJ1-4
abundance: once

CDR3nt: TGTGCCAGCAGTGTAGGAGACTATAGCAATCAGCCCCAGCATTTT
CDR3aa: CASSVGDYSNQPQHF
v_gene: TRBV2
d_gene: .
j_gene: TRBJ1-5
abundance: once

CDR3nt: TGCGCCAGCAGCCAAGATATTAAGTACAATGAGCAGTTCTTC
CDR3aa: CASSQDIKYNEQFF
v_gene: TRBV4-3
d_gene: .
j_gene: TRBJ2-1
abundance: .

CDR3nt: TGTGCCAGCAGCTTAGCCCGGCCTCTAGGGGCAGATACGCAGTATTTT
CDR3aa: CASSLARPLGADTQYF
v_gene: TRBV7-2
d_gene: .
j_gene: TRBJ2-3
abundance: .

CDR3nt: TGTGCCAGCAGTTACGACGGGGCCTCCGGACCCCAGCATTTT
CDR3aa: CASSYDGASGPQHF
v_gene: TRBV6-2/TRBV6-3
d_gene: .
j_gene: TRBJ1-5
abundance: .

CDR3nt: TGTGCCAGCACCCCCAAGACGGCGGTCCAAGAGACCCAGTACTTC
CDR3aa: CASTPKTAVQETQYF
v_gene: TRBV6-5
d_gene: .
j_gene: TRBJ2-5
abundance: .

CDR3nt: TGTGCCAGCAGTCCTTCGGTTGGGGGCTACACCTTC
CDR3aa: CASSPSVGGYTF
v_gene: TRBV12-3/TRBV12-4
d_gene: .
j_gene: TRBJ1-2
abundance: .

CDR3nt: TGTGCCAGCAGCTTAGTGGGGGCCTTTGAGACCCAGTACTTC
CDR3aa: CASSLVGAFETQYF
v_gene: TRBV7-2
d_gene: .
j_gene: TRBJ2-5
abundance: .

CDR3nt: TGTGCCAGCAGGCGGGGACGCACAGATACGCAGTATTTT
CDR3aa: CASRRGRTDTQYF
v_gene: TRBV12-3/TRBV12-4
d_gene: .
j_gene: TRBJ2-3
abundance: .

CDR3nt: TGTGCCAGCAGTTATTGGACAGGTTCTAACTATGGCTACACCTTC
CDR3aa: CASSYWTGSNYGYTF
v_gene: TRBV6-2/TRBV6-3
d_gene: TRBD1
j_gene: TRBJ1-2
abundance: .